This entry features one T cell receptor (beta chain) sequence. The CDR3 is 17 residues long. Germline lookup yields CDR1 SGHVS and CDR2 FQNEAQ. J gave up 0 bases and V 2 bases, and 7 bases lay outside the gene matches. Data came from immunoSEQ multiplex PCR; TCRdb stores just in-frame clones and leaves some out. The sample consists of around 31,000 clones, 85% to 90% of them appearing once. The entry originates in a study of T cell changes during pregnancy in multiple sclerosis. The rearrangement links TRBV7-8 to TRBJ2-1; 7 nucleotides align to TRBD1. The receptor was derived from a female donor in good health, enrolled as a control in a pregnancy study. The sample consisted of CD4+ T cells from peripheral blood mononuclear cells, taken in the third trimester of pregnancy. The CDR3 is CASSLLPTGSSYNEQFF. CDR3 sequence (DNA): TGTGCCAGCAGCTTATTGCCGACAGGGAGCTCCTACAATGAGCAGTTCTTC.